A selection of T cell receptor beta chains follows, all from one sample in a study of cytomegalovirus exposure and HLA in healthy donors. This table comes from immunoSEQ multiplex PCR, and its TCRdb copy is limited to in-frame clones, with some not included. The repertoire holds 150,000 to 200,000 clones, with roughly nine tenths as singletons. Sequencing input: PBMCs. The receptors derive from a young man in good health and CMV-seropositive. Each CDR3 is given with its conserved first and last residue. Each record gives: D gene, clone size, CDR3 length, J gene, V gene, CDR3 DNA, CDR3 protein. A D gene is named only where the DNA matches it firmly. Clone size is given for some rows only: seen once, a few or many times, or a class if the clone is expanded.

d_call: TRBD1
clone_size: NA
cdr3_length: 15
j_call: TRBJ1-6
v_call: TRBV14
cdr3_nt: TGTGCCAGCAGCCTGAGGACAGGGGGTAGTTCACCCCTCCACTTT
cdr3_aa: CASSLRTGGSSPLHF

d_call: NA
clone_size: NA
cdr3_length: 16
j_call: TRBJ1-5
v_call: TRBV6-6
cdr3_nt: TGTGCCAGCACCTTATGGGGAGGGGGGAAACTTCAGCCCCAGCATTTT
cdr3_aa: CASTLWGGGKLQPQHF

d_call: NA
clone_size: once
cdr3_length: 12
j_call: TRBJ2-4
v_call: TRBV19
cdr3_nt: TGTGCCAGTAGTCCCCGGACACTTACTCGGGTTTTC
cdr3_aa: CASSPRTLTRVF

d_call: NA
clone_size: NA
cdr3_length: 14
j_call: TRBJ2-2
v_call: TRBV28
cdr3_nt: TGTGCCAGCAGACTGCCAGGGGGGACTGGGGAGCTGTTTTTT
cdr3_aa: CASRLPGGTGELFF

d_call: TRBD2
clone_size: NA
cdr3_length: 16
j_call: TRBJ2-7
v_call: TRBV7-2
cdr3_nt: TGTGCCAGCAGCAAAGGACTAGCGGGTAGCTCCTACGAGCAGTACTTC
cdr3_aa: CASSKGLAGSSYEQYF

d_call: NA
clone_size: NA
cdr3_length: 15
j_call: TRBJ2-1
v_call: TRBV7-2
cdr3_nt: TGTGCCAGCACCGTTGGGGCCCTCTCCTACAATGAGCAGTTCTTC
cdr3_aa: CASTVGALSYNEQFF

d_call: NA
clone_size: few
cdr3_length: 13
j_call: TRBJ2-7
v_call: TRBV5-5
cdr3_nt: TGTGCCAGCAGCTTGGATACAGTGTACGAGCAGTACTTC
cdr3_aa: CASSLDTVYEQYF

d_call: TRBD2
clone_size: NA
cdr3_length: 18
j_call: TRBJ2-5
v_call: TRBV2
cdr3_nt: TGTGCCAGCATAATTAGCGGGGGGGCCCTCAGGGTCTCTGAATTTCGGTACTTC
cdr3_aa: CASIISGGALRVSEFRYF

d_call: TRBD1
clone_size: NA
cdr3_length: 14
j_call: TRBJ2-5
v_call: TRBV7-9
cdr3_nt: TGTGCCAGCAGCCGGGAGACAGGGGCCGAGACCCAGTACTTC
cdr3_aa: CASSRETGAETQYF

d_call: TRBD1
clone_size: NA
cdr3_length: 17
j_call: TRBJ2-2
v_call: TRBV15
cdr3_nt: TGTGCCACCAGCAGCGTATCCGGGACAGTTCGGGGCGGGGAGCTGTTTTTT
cdr3_aa: CATSSVSGTVRGGELFF

d_call: NA
clone_size: NA
cdr3_length: 12
j_call: TRBJ2-3
v_call: TRBV6-1
cdr3_nt: TGTGCCAGCAAGAGTGGTACAGATACGCAGTATTTT
cdr3_aa: CASKSGTDTQYF

d_call: TRBD1
clone_size: few
cdr3_length: 18
j_call: TRBJ2-1
v_call: TRBV4-1
cdr3_nt: TGCGCCAGCAGCCGGGAGCATCACGGGACAGGGGCCTACAATGAGCAGTTCTTC
cdr3_aa: CASSREHHGTGAYNEQFF

d_call: NA
clone_size: NA
cdr3_length: 15
j_call: TRBJ1-2
v_call: TRBV5-6
cdr3_nt: TGTGCCAGCGTCCCATGGGCAGCCGCTAACTATGGCTACACCTTC
cdr3_aa: CASVPWAAANYGYTF

d_call: NA
clone_size: NA
cdr3_length: 12
j_call: TRBJ1-2
v_call: TRBV10-3
cdr3_nt: TGTGCCATCAGCGGAGCTAACTATGGCTACACCTTC
cdr3_aa: CAISGANYGYTF

d_call: NA
clone_size: few
cdr3_length: 13
j_call: TRBJ1-2
v_call: TRBV5-4
cdr3_nt: TGTGCCAGCAGGTCTCAGGGAAAGAGAGGCTACACCTTC
cdr3_aa: CASRSQGKRGYTF

d_call: TRBD1
clone_size: NA
cdr3_length: 14
j_call: TRBJ2-3
v_call: TRBV7-9
cdr3_nt: TGTGCCAGCAGCCTCCGCGACAGGGCCGATACGCAGTATTTT
cdr3_aa: CASSLRDRADTQYF

d_call: TRBD1
clone_size: few
cdr3_length: 15
j_call: TRBJ2-7
v_call: TRBV4-3
cdr3_nt: TGCGCCAGCAGCCACTCGGGACAGGGGAAGTACGAGCAGTACTTC
cdr3_aa: CASSHSGQGKYEQYF

d_call: TRBD1
clone_size: NA
cdr3_length: 18
j_call: TRBJ2-1
v_call: TRBV19
cdr3_nt: TGTGCCGTAGGGACAGGATTTTGGGCTTCGACACGGTACAATGAGCAGTTCTTC
cdr3_aa: CAVGTGFWASTRYNEQFF

d_call: TRBD1
clone_size: NA
cdr3_length: 16
j_call: TRBJ2-7
v_call: TRBV16
cdr3_nt: TGTGCCAGCAGCCAATCGATTGCGACAGGGGGCAACGAGCAGTACTTC
cdr3_aa: CASSQSIATGGNEQYF

d_call: NA
clone_size: NA
cdr3_length: 15
j_call: TRBJ2-7
v_call: TRBV10-2
cdr3_nt: TGCGCCAGCAGTGCCGGGATTAGGGTCCCCTACGAGCAGTACTTC
cdr3_aa: CASSAGIRVPYEQYF

d_call: NA
clone_size: NA
cdr3_length: 11
j_call: TRBJ2-5
v_call: TRBV7-2
cdr3_nt: TGTGCCAGCAGCCGTCAAGAGACCCAGTACTTC
cdr3_aa: CASSRQETQYF

d_call: NA
clone_size: NA
cdr3_length: 13
j_call: TRBJ2-2
v_call: TRBV5-4
cdr3_nt: TGTGCCAGCAGCCCCGCCCGGGCCGGGGAGCTGTTTTTT
cdr3_aa: CASSPARAGELFF

d_call: TRBD2
clone_size: NA
cdr3_length: 18
j_call: TRBJ2-2
v_call: TRBV5-1
cdr3_nt: TGCGCCAGCAGCTTACCGGGACTAGCGGGAGCTAGGACCGGGGAGCTGTTTTTT
cdr3_aa: CASSLPGLAGARTGELFF

d_call: NA
clone_size: NA
cdr3_length: 13
j_call: TRBJ1-1
v_call: TRBV11-2
cdr3_nt: TGTGCCAGCAGCACACAGGTGAACACTGAAGCTTTCTTT
cdr3_aa: CASSTQVNTEAFF

d_call: TRBD2
clone_size: once
cdr3_length: 16
j_call: TRBJ2-7
v_call: TRBV7-2
cdr3_nt: TGTGCCAGCAGCTTAAGGGTTCCTCTAGCGGGGGTCGAGCAGTACTTC
cdr3_aa: CASSLRVPLAGVEQYF